The rows below give T cell receptor beta chains drawn from one sample of a study of T-cell reconstitution after alpha-beta-depleted transplantation in children. MiXCR, run by TCRdb on the PCR reads, gives a single entry per CDR3 protein. The sample records about 980,000 distinct CDR3 sequences, roughly 29% being singletons. The sample here was PBMCs, mostly from graft donor cells, taken 360 days after TCRalphabeta/CD19-depleted stem cell transplant. The receptors originated from a boy under two years old who had a stem cell transplant for SCID, so the T cells may come from the graft donor. CDR3s include the opening cysteine and the closing phenylalanine or tryptophan. The D gene is left open where the match is weak. A clone size is listed for some rows: how often the clone was seen (once, few, many), or a class if it is expanded.

-	few	TRBV7-8	TRBJ2-3	13	TGTGCCAGCAGCCTAAGCTCAAGGGATACGCAGTATTTT	CASSLSSRDTQYF
-	-	TRBV9	TRBJ2-1	15	TGTGCCAGCAGCGGACCAGGACTCATCGGCAATGAGCAGTTCTTC	CASSGPGLIGNEQFF
-	few	TRBV20-1	TRBJ2-3	14	TGCAGTGCTAGCTCCTCGAGGGGCACAGATACGCAGTATTTT	CSASSSRGTDTQYF
TRBD1	once	TRBV29-1	TRBJ1-2	13	TGCAGCGTTGCCCGACAGGGTGGCTATGGCTACACCTTC	CSVARQGGYGYTF
-	-	TRBV7-2	TRBJ2-2	18	TGTGCCAGCAGCTTACGGCCCCCATACGCAGGGAGTACCGGGGAGCTGTTTTTT	CASSLRPPYAGSTGELFF
TRBD2	few	TRBV4-3	TRBJ2-1	16	TGCGCCAGCAGCCAAGATCTCGCGGGGGGGTGGGATGAGCAGTTCTTC	CASSQDLAGGWDEQFF
TRBD1	-	TRBV28	TRBJ1-3	18	TGTGCCAGCAGGACATTCCGGGACAGGGGCTTCTCTGGAAACACCATATATTTT	CASRTFRDRGFSGNTIYF
-	-	TRBV6-2/TRBV6-3	TRBJ2-5	15	TGTGCCAGCACCCGACAGGAGGAGGTCCAAGAGACCCAGTACTTC	CASTRQEEVQETQYF
TRBD2	few	TRBV2	TRBJ2-1	16	TGTGCCAGCAGCCCTACTGGCGGGGGAGTGTACAATGAGCAGTTCTTC	CASSPTGGGVYNEQFF
-	-	TRBV19	TRBJ1-1	14	TGTGCCAGTAGTATGACGGAGAGGCGGACTGAAGCTTTCTTT	CASSMTERRTEAFF
TRBD1	few	TRBV29-1	TRBJ2-7	14	TGCAGCGTTGCCTCGACAGGGGTTGCCTACGAGCAGTACTTC	CSVASTGVAYEQYF
-	few	TRBV5-6	TRBJ2-3	16	TGTGCCAGCAGCTTCCGGGCCACGGGGAATTCAGATACGCAGTATTTT	CASSFRATGNSDTQYF
TRBD2	few	TRBV12-3/TRBV12-4	TRBJ2-1	10	TGTGCCAGCAGAGGACTAGCACTGTTCTTC	CASRGLALFF
TRBD1	few	TRBV3-1	TRBJ2-7	13	TGTGCCAGCAGGAAGACAGGGGGCTACGAGCAGTACTTC	CASRKTGGYEQYF
TRBD1	-	TRBV4-1	TRBJ1-3	16	TGCGCCAGCAGCCAAGAGCCCCGGACAGGGGGAAACACCATATATTTT	CASSQEPRTGGNTIYF
-	-	TRBV20-1	TRBJ1-1	13	TGCAGTGCTCACCGGTTAGTCGACACTGAAGCTTTCTTT	CSAHRLVDTEAFF
-	few	TRBV12-3/TRBV12-4	TRBJ1-6	14	TGTGCCAGCAGTTTCCCCGGAATAAGGTCACCCCTCCACTTT	CASSFPGIRSPLHF
-	-	TRBV28	TRBJ1-1	15	TGTGCCAGCAGCCGACCACAGGAGAGGAACACTGAAGCTTTCTTT	CASSRPQERNTEAFF
TRBD1	few	TRBV7-9	TRBJ1-1	15	TGTGCCAGCAGCGCAACACAGGGGGGAAACACTGAAGCTTTCTTT	CASSATQGGNTEAFF
-	few	TRBV7-2	TRBJ2-3	12	TGTGCCAGCAGCTTAGCTCGGACTATTTTGTATTTT	CASSLARTILYF
-	few	TRBV5-1	TRBJ2-3	14	TGCGCCAGCAGCTTGGATCGAACATCAGATACGCAGTATTTT	CASSLDRTSDTQYF
TRBD1	few	TRBV20-1	TRBJ1-4	14	TGCAGTGCTAGTCCAGGGGGCACGGGTGAAAAACTGTTTTTT	CSASPGGTGEKLFF